The 21 T cell receptor beta chains presented below share a single source sample, sequenced in a study of blood T cell repertoires in COVID-19. Some clones are missing from TCRdb's copy, which holds only in-frame ones; the method was immunoSEQ multiplex PCR. The table lists about 230,000 clones, approximately 84% of them singletons, with around 1.8% in the top ten. Specimen: PBMCs or T cells enriched from blood (not recorded which). The receptors were gathered from a man between 60 and 70 years old who had recovered from COVID-19.

J is TRBJ2-2 and V is TRBV11-2; 10 nucleotides line up with TRBD2. CDR3 size: 15 residues. The junction had 6 bases not matched to a gene; V was cut back by 6 bases and J by 5 bases. Germline V gene sequence: CDR1 SGHAT, CDR2 FQNNGV. The CDR3 nucleotides read TGTGCCAGCAGGAAGGGGGGACTAGCGACCGGGGAGCTGTTTTTT. It translates to CASRKGGLATGELFF.

The V call is TRBV4-3, the J call TRBJ2-1, with TRBD2 identical over 8 bases. This CDR3 is built from 14 residues. Germline CDR1 is LGHNA and CDR2 is YSLEER. The ends lost 2 bases at V and 9 bases at J; junction bases unmatched: 6. This chain's CDR3 is CASSQIPSGSEQFF. The CDR3 DNA sequence: TGCGCCAGCAGCCAAATTCCTAGCGGGTCTGAGCAGTTCTTC.

The chain links TRBV3-1 (or the pseudogene TRBV3-2) to TRBJ2-2; TRBD1 matches 8 bases. The V gene end was trimmed by 0 bases and the J gene end by 4 bases; junction bases not matched to a gene: 4. CDR1 LGHDT and CDR2 YNNKEL come from the germline V gene (reference sequence). The CDR3 extends over 16 amino acids. This CDR3 is CASSQDSGGLTGELFF. The CDR3, as DNA: TGTGCCAGCAGCCAAGATTCAGGGGGCCTCACCGGGGAGCTGTTTTTT.

The chain uses TRBV11-3 and TRBJ1-2; no clear D. The CDR3 sequence is 12 residues long. Trimming took off 5 bases at V and 3 bases at J, with 7 bases between the two ends. Per germline, CDR1 SGHNT and CDR2 YENEEA. The CDR3 nucleotides read TGTGCCAGCAGCCCGTGGCACTATGGCTACACCTTC. Translation: CASSPWHYGYTF.

The gene calls are TRBV5-1 and TRBJ1-1, with D unresolved. The CDR3 covers 15 residues. In germline, CDR1 is SGHRS, CDR2 YFSETQ. V shed 0 bases and J shed 1 base, with 10 bases lying between them. The chain's CDR3 is CASSLDPARNTEAFF. Here the CDR3 DNA reads TGCGCCAGCAGCTTGGATCCAGCGCGGAACACTGAAGCTTTCTTT.

The CDR3 nucleotides are TGTGCCAGTAGCCAAAGCGGGGACTCCTACGAGCAGTACTTC. Translation gives CASSQSGDSYEQYF. The chain is built from TRBV19 and TRBJ2-7, with TRBD2 identical over 7 bases. Germline CDR1 LNHDA, CDR2 SQIVND (reference sequence). The trim removed 6 bases at V and 0 bases at J, leaving 5 bases unmatched. The CDR3 consists of 14 residues.

This rearrangement joins TRBV5-1 to TRBJ2-5, with D perhaps TRBD1 (5 bases). The CDR3 spans 16 residues. Germline-derived CDR1 and CDR2 are SGHRS and YFSETQ. The V end lost 0 bases, the J end lost 1 base, and 13 bases lay between the germline ends. CDR3 DNA: TGCGCCAGCAGCTTGGAGTGGGCAGGGCCCCAAGAGACCCAGTACTTC. Its protein is CASSLEWAGPQETQYF.

The chain combines TRBV5-6 with TRBJ2-5; TRBD2 is a possible D gene (5 bases). V was trimmed by 2 bases and J by 2 bases, leaving 7 bases between them. The CDR3 loop spans 13 amino acids. Germline V gene lookup returns CDR1 SGHDT and CDR2 YYEEEE. CDR3 sequence: CASSFRLQETQYF. As DNA, the CDR3 is TGTGCCAGCAGCTTCCGACTACAAGAGACCCAGTACTTC.

J is TRBJ2-7 and V is TRBV5-6; TRBD1 matches at 9 bases. The CDR3 consists of 16 residues. V was clipped by 3 bases and J by 0 bases; unmatched bases: 7. The germline V gene has CDR1 SGHDT and CDR2 YYEEEE. The CDR3 DNA reads TGTGCCAGCAGCTCAAGAGGGACAGGGAACTCCTACGAGCAGTACTTC. Protein sequence: CASSSRGTGNSYEQYF.

This clone occurred once. The genes are TRBV5-1 and TRBJ1-6, with 8 bases that match TRBD1. Trimming took 0 bases from V and 9 from J; bases not matched to a gene: 5. The CDR3 loop spans 15 amino acids. Germline V gene data show CDR1 as SGHRS and CDR2 as YFSETQ. DNA for the CDR3: TGCGCCAGCAGCTTGGCCGGGACAGGCGGTTCACCCCTCCACTTT. This codes for CASSLAGTGGSPLHF.

The rearrangement joins TRBV7-2 to TRBJ2-2, with TRBD2 identical over 14 bases. Germline V gene data show CDR1 as SGHTA and CDR2 as FQGNSA. This CDR3 comprises 17 residues. V was clipped by 5 bases and J by 1 base; unmatched bases: 3. The CDR3 coding sequence is TGTGCCAGCAGCCCCGGGACTAGCGGGGGGAACACCGGGGAGCTGTTTTTT. This sequence encodes CASSPGTSGGNTGELFF. The complete variable domain, with remaining parts taken from reference TRBV7-2 and TRBJ2-2, reads GAGVSQSPSNKVTEKGKDVELRCDPISGHTALYWYRQSLGQGLEFLIYFQGNSAPDKSGLPSDRFSAERTGGSVSTLTIQRTQQEDSAVYLCASSPGTSGGNTGELFFGEGSRLTVL.

The CDR3: CASSPVPYGYTF. The CDR3 DNA follows: TGTGCCAGCAGCCCAGTACCGTATGGCTACACCTTC. V is TRBV28 and J is TRBJ1-2; D gene uncertain. The germline CDR1 and CDR2 sequences are MDHEN and SYDVKM. Trimming left V 6 bases short and J 5 bases short, with 10 bases between. This CDR3 has 12 amino acids.

V gene TRBV7-2 combines with J gene TRBJ2-2; no clear D. Trimming pared 2 bases from V and 3 bases from J, leaving 13 bases between. The CDR3 covers 16 residues. CDR1 SGHTA and CDR2 FQGNSA come from the germline V gene. The CDR3 spells CASSLNPKRDTGELFF. The CDR3 DNA follows: TGTGCCAGCAGCTTAAACCCCAAGCGCGACACCGGGGAGCTGTTTTTT.

The chain couples TRBV12-3 or TRBV12-4 to TRBJ2-6, with D uncertain. The V end lost 5 bases, the J end lost 1 base, and 3 bases lay between the germline ends. The CDR3 runs to 13 residues. The chain's CDR3 is CASSLSGANVLTF. The CDR3 region has the DNA TGTGCCAGCAGTCTTTCTGGGGCCAACGTCCTGACTTTC.

This chain links TRBV19 with TRBJ1-4, with unresolved D. The CDR3 loop spans 15 amino acids. Deletions cut 0 bases from V and 7 bases from J, with 12 bases between. CDR1 and CDR2 from the germline V gene are LNHDA and SQIVND (reference sequence). In DNA form, the CDR3 reads TGTGCCAGTAGTATAGAGGGCAGGCTATCTGAAAAACTGTTTTTT. The encoded protein is CASSIEGRLSEKLFF.

The rearrangement joins TRBV9 to TRBJ2-7; tentative D call: TRBD2 (6 bases). Trimming cost V 0 bases and J 5 bases, with 6 bases left between them. Germline CDR1 is SGDLS and CDR2 is YYNGEE. This CDR3 is built from 12 residues. The CDR3 DNA follows: TGTGCCAGCAGCGTAGGGGGGGACGAGCAGTACTTC. Translation gives CASSVGGDEQYF.

This clone came up once. The V call is TRBV5-1, the J call TRBJ2-3, with 7 bases that match TRBD2. The CDR3 runs 16 residues. V trimming: 4 bases; J trimming: 2 bases; junction bases outside the gene matches: 10. Germline values: CDR1 SGHRS, CDR2 YFSETQ. In nucleotides, the CDR3 is TGCGCCAGCAGCCCCCTAGGGAGCGGGGCCACAGATACGCAGTATTTT. Translation gives CASSPLGSGATDTQYF.

This rearrangement joins TRBV2 to TRBJ1-2, with 8 bases identical to TRBD1. CDR3 length: 17 residues. Germline V gives CDR1 SNHLY, CDR2 FYNNEI. V was pared by 2 bases and J by 7 bases, with 15 bases of the junction left unmatched. The DNA of the CDR3 is TGTGCCAGCAGTGAAAGGGGTGGACAGGGTGTTTCGGGTGGCTACACCTTC. It encodes CASSERGGQGVSGGYTF.

This chain uses TRBV19 with TRBJ2-4, with unresolved D. The ends were cut back, 3 bases at V and 0 bases at J, with 6 bases in the middle. This CDR3 spans 14 amino acids. CDR1 and CDR2 (germline): LNHDA, SQIVND (reference sequence). CDR3 amino acids: CASSISRAKNIQYF. As DNA, the CDR3 is TGTGCCAGTAGTATTTCCCGAGCCAAAAACATTCAGTACTTC. Using reference TRBV19 and TRBJ2-4 for the parts outside the CDR3, the full variable domain is DGGITQSPKYLFRKEGQNVTLSCEQNLNHDAMYWYRQDPGQGLRLIYYSQIVNDFQKGDIAEGYSVSREKKESFPLTVTSAQKNPTAFYLCASSISRAKNIQYFGAGTRLSVL.

The rearrangement uses TRBV5-4 and TRBJ1-3, with a tentative D call TRBD1 (6 bases). The germline gives CDR1 SGHNT, CDR2 YYREEE (reference sequence). V lost 7 bases and J lost 7, with 21 bases in between. This CDR3 spans 15 amino acids. The DNA for the CDR3 is TGTGCCAGCGGCCGATGGGGGAGACAGGAGAACACCATATATTTT. Its protein is CASGRWGRQENTIYF. Using reference TRBV5-4 and TRBJ1-3 for the parts outside the CDR3, the full variable domain is ETGVTQSPTHLIKTRGQQVTLRCSSQSGHNTVSWYQQALGQGPQFIFQYYREEENGRGNFPPRFSGLQFPNYSSELNVNALELDDSALYLCASGRWGRQENTIYFGEGSWLTVV.

The rearrangement uses TRBV5-4 and TRBJ2-5, with TRBD1 matching over 7 bases. CDR1 SGHNT and CDR2 YYREEE come from the germline V gene (reference sequence). V lost 2 bases to trimming and J lost 2 bases; unmatched junction nucleotides: 6. CDR3 size: 15 residues. CDR3 in DNA: TGTGCCAGCAGCTTTACAGGGGTAGAGCAAGAGACCCAGTACTTC. This translates into CASSFTGVEQETQYF.